The rows below give T cell receptor beta chains drawn from one sample of a study of cytomegalovirus exposure and HLA in healthy donors. The table came from immunoSEQ multiplex PCR; TCRdb's copy has only in-frame clones and leaves some out. Here the sample spans approximately 190,000 clones, roughly 80% being singletons. Sequencing used PBMCs. The receptors were sampled from a man aged 35 to 55 in good health and CMV-seropositive. The CDR3 runs from the conserved cysteine through the conserved F or W. The D gene is left open where the match is weak. Clone size is shown for a subset of rows, as once, few, many or a class of expanded clone.

abundance	v_gene	d_gene	j_gene	CDR3aa	CDR3nt
few	TRBV6-1	TRBD2	TRBJ2-1	CASSESSGGGNEQFF	TGTGCCAGCAGTGAATCTAGCGGGGGTGGCAATGAGCAGTTCTTC
NA	TRBV4-3	NA	TRBJ2-3	CASSQTGEGNTDTQYF	TGCGCCAGCAGCCAAACGGGAGAGGGTAACACAGATACGCAGTATTTT
NA	TRBV25-1	TRBD2	TRBJ2-5	CASSAGLAGAQETQYF	TGTGCCAGCAGTGCTGGACTAGCGGGGGCCCAAGAGACCCAGTACTTC
NA	TRBV6-1	NA	TRBJ1-2	CASTARDIYNYGYTF	TGTGCCAGCACCGCCCGGGACATCTATAACTATGGCTACACCTTC
NA	TRBV29-1	TRBD1	TRBJ2-1	CSVTTAGTGAYNEQFF	TGCAGCGTTACAACTGCCGGGACAGGAGCTTACAATGAGCAGTTCTTC
once	TRBV28	TRBD1	TRBJ1-2	CASLTPGQGIGGYTF	TGTGCCAGCCTAACCCCGGGACAGGGAATTGGTGGCTACACCTTC
NA	TRBV28	NA	TRBJ2-1	CASSETPRLGPREQFF	TGTGCCAGCAGCGAAACCCCCCGACTAGGACCGAGAGAGCAGTTCTTC
NA	TRBV6-5	NA	TRBJ2-2	CASSSSRWTGELFF	TGTGCCAGCAGTAGCTCCAGGTGGACCGGGGAGCTGTTTTTT
NA	TRBV7-9	NA	TRBJ2-7	CASSSPAGTELSQYF	TGTGCCAGCAGCTCCCCGGCGGGGACAGAACTTTCTCAGTACTTC
NA	TRBV7-9	NA	TRBJ2-2	CASSRQISTTTNTGELFF	TGTGCCAGCAGCCGCCAAATCTCGACTACCACGAACACCGGGGAGCTGTTTTTT
NA	TRBV6-1	NA	TRBJ1-2	CASSEGGADYGYTF	TGCGCCAGCAGTGAAGGCGGGGCCGACTATGGCTACACCTTC
NA	TRBV7-2	NA	TRBJ1-6	CASRGGSSYNSPLHF	TGTGCCAGCAGGGGAGGGAGCTCCTATAATTCACCCCTCCACTTT
NA	TRBV4-3	TRBD2	TRBJ2-1	CASSQGGGGALNEQFF	TGCGCCAGCAGCCAAGGGGGCGGGGGGGCCCTCAATGAGCAGTTCTTC
NA	TRBV10-3	TRBD1	TRBJ2-7	CATLDRGRLEQYF	TGTGCCACCTTAGACAGGGGCCGCCTCGAGCAGTACTTC
NA	TRBV27	NA	TRBJ1-1	CASGAQGLNTEAFF	TGTGCCAGCGGAGCACAGGGTCTCAACACTGAAGCTTTCTTT
few	TRBV27	TRBD1	TRBJ1-2	CASSFIDRGYGYTF	TGTGCCAGCAGTTTCATTGACAGGGGCTATGGCTACACCTTC
NA	TRBV5-6	TRBD1	TRBJ2-3	CASSGTVTITDTQYF	TGTGCCAGCAGCGGGACAGTAACGATTACAGATACGCAGTATTTT
NA	TRBV27	TRBD1	TRBJ2-5	CASSSLPGQSGEQYF	TGTGCCAGCAGTTCCCTCCCGGGACAGAGTGGGGAGCAGTACTTC
NA	TRBV6-5	TRBD1	TRBJ1-4	CASSSSRTGKLFF	TGTGCCAGCAGTTCCTCGAGGACAGGAAAACTGTTTTTT
NA	TRBV19	NA	TRBJ1-5	CASSISSPFMWANSNQPQHF	TGTGCCAGTAGTATAAGTTCCCCCTTTATGTGGGCAAATAGCAATCAGCCCCAGCATTTT
NA	TRBV21-1	NA	TRBJ1-5	CASSKTGTGVQPQHF	TGTGCCAGCAGCAAAACCGGGACAGGGGTTCAGCCCCAGCATTTT
NA	TRBV7-4	TRBD1	TRBJ1-5	CASSTGQANQPQHF	TGTGCCAGCAGCACGGGACAGGCCAATCAGCCCCAGCATTTT
NA	TRBV19	TRBD2	TRBJ2-4	CASSMGREGNIQYF	TGTGCCAGTAGTATGGGCCGGGAGGGAAACATTCAGTACTTC
NA	TRBV7-3	NA	TRBJ1-1	CASSPLAGEGLEAFF	TGTGCCAGCAGCCCGCTCGCGGGGGAGGGCTTGGAAGCTTTCTTT
NA	TRBV19	NA	TRBJ1-4	CASSDDGWNEKLFF	TGTGCCAGTAGTGACGACGGGTGGAATGAAAAACTGTTTTTT
NA	TRBV29-1	TRBD2	TRBJ2-3	CSVDGLAGGRQDTQYF	TGCAGCGTGGACGGACTAGCGGGGGGGCGGCAAGATACGCAGTATTTT
NA	TRBV18	NA	TRBJ2-5	CASSPTKETQYF	TGTGCCAGCTCACCGACTAAAGAGACCCAGTACTTC
NA	TRBV6-5	NA	TRBJ2-1	CASSPGEYNEQFF	TGTGCCAGCAGTCCGGGTGAATACAATGAGCAGTTCTTC
NA	TRBV7-9	NA	TRBJ1-3	CASSLSFAGNTIYF	TGTGCCAGCAGCTTAAGCTTTGCTGGAAACACCATATATTTT
NA	TRBV4-2	TRBD2	TRBJ2-5	CASSQGASGLQETQYF	TGTGCCAGCAGCCAAGGAGCTAGCGGGCTACAAGAGACCCAGTACTTC
NA	TRBV19	NA	TRBJ2-5	CASRGGGETQYF	TGTGCCAGTAGGGGGGGTGGGGAGACCCAGTACTTC
NA	TRBV6-5	TRBD2	TRBJ2-1	CASNGGLAMSAQFF	TGTGCCAGCAACGGTGGACTAGCGATGTCTGCGCAGTTCTTC